The 14 T cell receptor beta chains listed next were all sequenced from one sample in a study of blood T cells in healthy people across ages. Alongside a J-beta primer mix, a sample-barcoded 5' primer served in a second PCR lasting roughly 6 to 11 cycles. One entry per CDR3 protein results from TCRdb running MiXCR on the 5' RACE reads. Of approximately 810,000 distinct CDR3 sequences listed, more than 25% are singletons. The specimen sequenced was blood. The source is a woman at least 80 years old in good health.

V is TRBV7-9 and J is TRBJ1-3; TRBD1 might be the D (5 bases). Between the trimmed V and J ends, which lost 1 base and 2 bases, there was a span of 18 bases. The CDR3 extends over 18 amino acids. Germline assignment: CDR1 SEHNR and CDR2 FQNEAQ (reference sequence). The CDR3 region has the DNA TGTGCCAGCAGCTTAGGGCGGGACTACACCCTCCCTGGAAACACCATATATTTT. Translation: CASSLGRDYTLPGNTIYF.

This clonotype was seen ten or more times. This sequence joins TRBV9 and TRBJ2-1; unclear D gene. The CDR3 is 16 amino acids. Trimming pared 0 bases from V and 0 bases from J, leaving 10 bases between. Germline CDR1 SGDLS, CDR2 YYNGEE. The CDR3 DNA is TGTGCCAGCAGCGTAGAGGGATTAAACTCCTACAATGAGCAGTTCTTC. This sequence encodes CASSVEGLNSYNEQFF.

There are many counts of this clonotype. This may arise from a read error, as a much more abundant clone is one base away. This chain connects TRBV29-1 to TRBJ2-3, with D possibly being TRBD2 (5 bases). The CDR3 length is 14 residues. Germline assignment: CDR1 SQVTM and CDR2 ANQGSEA. The ends were cut back, 2 bases at V and 6 bases at J, with 15 bases in the middle. The CDR3 loop is CSVECGERPDTQYF. As DNA, the CDR3 is TGCAGCGTTGAATGTGGGGAGAGGCCCGATACGCAGTATTTT.

This clonotype appeared a few times. At one end the junction does not follow the germline gene, possibly because of a read error. This rearrangement joins TRBV6-2 or TRBV6-3 to TRBJ1-5; 7 positions agree with TRBD1. From germline, CDR1 is MNHEY and CDR2 SVGEGT. The CDR3 loop spans 15 amino acids. DNA for the CDR3: TGTGCCAGCAGTTACGGACAGGATAGCAGTCAGCCCCAGCATTTT. This codes for CASSYGQDSSQPQHF.

V gene TRBV6-5 combines with J gene TRBJ2-1; no clear D gene. Per germline, CDR1 MNHEY and CDR2 SVGAGI. The CDR3 runs to 16 residues. Trimming took 10 bases from V and 2 from J, leaving 21 bases between them. The CDR3 DNA follows: TGTGCCATCCCCCCCATCGGCCGCGGCGCCTACAATGAGCAGTTCTTC. It yields the protein CAIPPIGRGAYNEQFF.

About this clonotype itself: A single base separates this from a much larger clone, so it may be a read error. The chain joins TRBV3-1 to TRBJ2-1; no firm D call. The length of the CDR3 is 14 residues. The germline V gene has CDR1 LGHDT and CDR2 YNNKEL (reference sequence). The CDR3 region is CASSQDQTYNGQFF. CDR3 nucleotides: TGTGCCAGCAGCCAAGACCAAACCTACAATGGGCAGTTCTTC.

This chain links TRBV20-1 with TRBJ2-3, with 8 bases matching TRBD2. This CDR3 comprises 12 residues. Germline CDR1 DFQATT, CDR2 SNEGSKA (reference sequence). In DNA form, the CDR3 reads TGCAGCGGGACTAGTGACGCAGATACGCAGTATTTT. It translates to CSGTSDADTQYF.

This clonotype was found many times. The chain carries TRBV7-2 and TRBJ1-6; the match to TRBD1 covers 9 bases. The CDR3 contains 16 residues. V was clipped by 5 bases and J by 8 bases; unmatched bases: 10. Germline V CDR1 and CDR2: SGHTA, FQGNSA. The CDR3 nucleotides read TGTGCCAGCAGCCGCAGTATGAGGACAGGGGATTCACCCCTCCACTTT. It encodes CASSRSMRTGDSPLHF.

At least ten counts were recorded for this clonotype. The rearrangement uses TRBV11-2 and TRBJ2-1; TRBD2 aligns across 12 bases. Germline CDR1 is SGHAT and CDR2 is FQNNGV. The CDR3 length is 16 residues. The trim removed 5 bases at V and 2 bases at J, leaving 4 bases unmatched. CDR3: CASSSRLAGAYNEQFF. In DNA, the CDR3 is TGTGCCAGCAGCAGTAGACTAGCGGGGGCCTACAATGAGCAGTTCTTC.

Ten or more counts support this clonotype. The chain employs TRBV2 and TRBJ2-7, with 11 bases lining up with TRBD1. With 8 bases clipped from V and 4 bases from J, the junction kept 7 bases outside the gene matches. Germline V gene sequence: CDR1 SNHLY, CDR2 FYNNEI. The CDR3 spans 14 residues. CDR3 in DNA: TGTGCCAGCCGGCATGGACAGGGGGCTTACGAGCAGTACTTC. Translation: CASRHGQGAYEQYF. Based on the CDR3 plus reference TRBV2 and TRBJ2-7, the full variable domain is EPEVTQTPSHQVTQMGQEVILRCVPISNHLYFYWYRQILGQKVEFLVSFYNNEISEKSEIFDDQFSVERPDGSNFTLKIRSTKLEDSAMYFCASRHGQGAYEQYFGPGTRLTVT.

At least ten counts were recorded for this clonotype. The chain links TRBV7-2 to TRBJ1-2, with 9 bases that match TRBD1. CDR1 is SGHTA, CDR2 FQGNSA, per germline. CDR3 size: 16 residues. V gave up 5 bases and J gave up 3 bases; unmatched junction bases: 10. CDR3 region: CASSPGGTGSYYGYTF. DNA of the CDR3: TGTGCCAGCAGCCCGGGGGGGACAGGGTCTTACTATGGCTACACCTTC.

This clonotype occurred many times. The CDR3 DNA follows: TGTGCCAGCAGTCGCAATAGCGGTAGCACAGATACGCAGTATTTT. Translating it yields CASSRNSGSTDTQYF. The rearrangement uses TRBV12-3 or TRBV12-4 and TRBJ2-3, with D perhaps matching TRBD2 (6 bases). Between the trimmed V and J ends, which lost 5 bases and 0 bases, there was a span of 12 bases. This CDR3 is built from 15 residues.

This clonotype was seen ten or more times. The CDR3 sequence is CASSSPSGRGEKLFF. The CDR3 DNA reads as TGTGCCAGCAGCTCCCCGTCGGGGCGGGGTGAAAAACTGTTTTTT. The chain combines TRBV7-9 with TRBJ1-4; maybe TRBD1 (5 bases). The germline V gene encodes CDR1 SEHNR and CDR2 FQNEAQ (reference sequence). The CDR3 is 15 amino acids. Trimming took 4 bases from V and 7 from J, leaving 16 bases between them.

This clonotype was detected many times. J is TRBJ1-2 and V is TRBV20-1; D is perhaps TRBD1 (5 bases). Germline V lookup: CDR1 DFQATT, CDR2 SNEGSKA (reference sequence). Trimming shortened V by 7 bases and J by 6 bases, and 12 bases separated the two germline ends. The CDR3 runs 11 residues. The CDR3 region is CSVWGRDGYTF. The CDR3 DNA follows: TGCAGTGTGTGGGGCCGGGATGGCTACACCTTC.